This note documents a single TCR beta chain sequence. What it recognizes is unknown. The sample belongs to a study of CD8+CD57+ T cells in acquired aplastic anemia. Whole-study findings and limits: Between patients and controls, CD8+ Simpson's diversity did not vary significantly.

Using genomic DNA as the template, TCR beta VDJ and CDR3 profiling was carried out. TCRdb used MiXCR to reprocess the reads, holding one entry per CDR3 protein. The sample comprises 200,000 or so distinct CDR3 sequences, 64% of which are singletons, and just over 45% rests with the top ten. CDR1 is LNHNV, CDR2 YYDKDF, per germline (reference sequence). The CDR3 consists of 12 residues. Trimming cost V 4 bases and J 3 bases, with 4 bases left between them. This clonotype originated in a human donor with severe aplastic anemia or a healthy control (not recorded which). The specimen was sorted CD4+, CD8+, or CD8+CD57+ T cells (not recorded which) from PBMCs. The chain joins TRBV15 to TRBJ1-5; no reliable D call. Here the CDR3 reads CATSKFNQPQHF. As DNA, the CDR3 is TGTGCCACCAGCAAATTCAATCAGCCCCAGCATTTT.